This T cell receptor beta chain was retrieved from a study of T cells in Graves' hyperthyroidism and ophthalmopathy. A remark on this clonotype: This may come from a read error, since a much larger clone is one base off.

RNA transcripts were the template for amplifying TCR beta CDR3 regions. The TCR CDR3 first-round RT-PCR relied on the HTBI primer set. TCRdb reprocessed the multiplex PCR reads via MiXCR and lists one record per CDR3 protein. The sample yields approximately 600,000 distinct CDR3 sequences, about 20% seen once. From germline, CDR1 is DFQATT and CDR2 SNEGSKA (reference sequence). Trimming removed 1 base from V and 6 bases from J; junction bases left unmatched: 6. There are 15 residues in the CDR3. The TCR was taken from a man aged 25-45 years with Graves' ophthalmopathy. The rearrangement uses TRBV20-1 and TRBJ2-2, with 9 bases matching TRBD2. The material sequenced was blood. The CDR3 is CSARALAGGAGELFF. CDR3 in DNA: TGCAGTGCTAGAGCCCTGGCGGGAGGGGCCGGGGAGCTGTTTTTT.